The entry that follows covers one T cell receptor beta chain sequence. The data were taken from a study of blood T cell repertoires in COVID-19. The overall study: From the United States, Italy and Spain came samples of acute and convalescent COVID-19.

Profiling relied on immunoSEQ multiplex PCR, and the TCRdb table lists in-frame clones only, not all of them. The sample consists of about 200,000 clones, 88% of them appearing once. The J segment lost 6 bases and the V segment lost 1 base, leaving 9 bases of the junction unmatched. Germline values: CDR1 SGHRS, CDR2 YFSETQ. The CDR3 extends over 15 amino acids. This clonotype originated in a man aged 18-30 years with active or convalescent COVID-19. This chain connects TRBV5-1 to TRBJ1-2; 7 bases line up with TRBD1. Sequencing was done on a sample of peripheral blood. The CDR3 DNA sequence: TGCGCCAGCAGCTTGCTATCGACAGGGAATGATGGCTACACCTTC. Amino acids: CASSLLSTGNDGYTF.